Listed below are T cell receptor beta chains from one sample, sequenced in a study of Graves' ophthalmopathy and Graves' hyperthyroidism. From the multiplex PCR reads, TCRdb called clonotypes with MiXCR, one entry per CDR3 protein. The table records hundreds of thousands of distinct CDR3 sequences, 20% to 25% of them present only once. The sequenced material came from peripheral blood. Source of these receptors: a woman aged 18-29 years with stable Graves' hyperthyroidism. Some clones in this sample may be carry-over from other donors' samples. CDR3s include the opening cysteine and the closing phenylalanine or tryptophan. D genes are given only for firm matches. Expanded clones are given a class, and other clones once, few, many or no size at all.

cdr3_nt: TGTGCCAGCAGGACAGGGGTACTGAACACTGAAGCTTTCTTT; cdr3_aa: CASRTGVLNTEAFF; v_call: TRBV6-2/TRBV6-3; cdr3_length: 14; d_call: TRBD1; clone_size: many; j_call: TRBJ1-1
cdr3_nt: TGCAGTGCTACCCCTCAGGGGTTCGAGCAGTACTTC; cdr3_aa: CSATPQGFEQYF; v_call: TRBV20-1; cdr3_length: 12; d_call: .; clone_size: once; j_call: TRBJ2-7
cdr3_nt: TGTGCCAGCAATTTTGGCGGGGGCGCTGAAGCTTTCTTT; cdr3_aa: CASNFGGGAEAFF; v_call: TRBV6-2/TRBV6-3; cdr3_length: 13; d_call: .; clone_size: once; j_call: TRBJ1-1
cdr3_nt: TGTGCCAGCAGCCAAGGGTTTGGGACCTCCGGATATGGCTACACCTTC; cdr3_aa: CASSQGFGTSGYGYTF; v_call: TRBV3-1; cdr3_length: 16; d_call: .; clone_size: .; j_call: TRBJ1-2
cdr3_nt: TGTGCCAGCAGTTTAGTGCCGAACAGGGGAACCACTGAAGCTTTCTTT; cdr3_aa: CASSLVPNRGTTEAFF; v_call: TRBV12-3/TRBV12-4; cdr3_length: 16; d_call: TRBD1; clone_size: many; j_call: TRBJ1-1
cdr3_nt: TGTGCCAGCAGCCCGGACAGGGTGAGTCAGCCCCAGCATTTT; cdr3_aa: CASSPDRVSQPQHF; v_call: TRBV28; cdr3_length: 14; d_call: TRBD1; clone_size: .; j_call: TRBJ1-5
cdr3_nt: TGTGCCAGCAGATTTACAGGGGAAAAGTCCTACGAGCAGTACTTC; cdr3_aa: CASRFTGEKSYEQYF; v_call: TRBV27; cdr3_length: 15; d_call: TRBD1; clone_size: many; j_call: TRBJ2-7
cdr3_nt: TGCAGCGTCGGGGGTAGGGGGGCCAGGGAGACCCAGTACTTC; cdr3_aa: CSVGGRGARETQYF; v_call: TRBV29-1; cdr3_length: 14; d_call: .; clone_size: many; j_call: TRBJ2-5
cdr3_nt: TGTGCCAGCAGGGAGCCTAGCGTCTACGAGCAGTACTTC; cdr3_aa: CASREPSVYEQYF; v_call: TRBV2; cdr3_length: 13; d_call: .; clone_size: many; j_call: TRBJ2-7
cdr3_nt: TGTGCCAGCGGACAGGGAGATGGCTACACCTTC; cdr3_aa: CASGQGDGYTF; v_call: TRBV2; cdr3_length: 11; d_call: TRBD1; clone_size: many; j_call: TRBJ1-2
cdr3_nt: TGCGCCAGCAGCGCGGGACAGGGGGCAGATCAGCCCCAGCATTTT; cdr3_aa: CASSAGQGADQPQHF; v_call: TRBV4-1; cdr3_length: 15; d_call: TRBD1; clone_size: many; j_call: TRBJ1-5
cdr3_nt: TGCGCCAGCAGCTTGGACGGGACAGGGGTTCAGCCCCAGCATTTT; cdr3_aa: CASSLDGTGVQPQHF; v_call: TRBV5-1; cdr3_length: 15; d_call: TRBD1; clone_size: many; j_call: TRBJ1-5
cdr3_nt: TGTGCCAGTAGTATAGGTTTCGACGGGGGACAGCCCCAGCATTTT; cdr3_aa: CASSIGFDGGQPQHF; v_call: TRBV19; cdr3_length: 15; d_call: .; clone_size: few; j_call: TRBJ1-5
cdr3_nt: TGTGCCAGCAGAACTAGCGGGAGCCTCCGAGAGCAGTACTTC; cdr3_aa: CASRTSGSLREQYF; v_call: TRBV28; cdr3_length: 14; d_call: TRBD2; clone_size: many; j_call: TRBJ2-7
cdr3_nt: TGTGCCAGCAGCCAATGGGACGGGTACGAGCAGTACTTC; cdr3_aa: CASSQWDGYEQYF; v_call: TRBV16; cdr3_length: 13; d_call: .; clone_size: once; j_call: TRBJ2-7
cdr3_nt: TGTGCCAGCAGGGGGTTGAGCGTCTCCGGGGAGCTGTTTTTT; cdr3_aa: CASRGLSVSGELFF; v_call: TRBV2; cdr3_length: 14; d_call: .; clone_size: many; j_call: TRBJ2-2
cdr3_nt: TGTGCCAGCAGCTTAGCCGGGGACAGGGAAGAGACCCAGTACTTC; cdr3_aa: CASSLAGDREETQYF; v_call: TRBV11-2; cdr3_length: 15; d_call: TRBD1; clone_size: many; j_call: TRBJ2-5
cdr3_nt: TGTGCCAGCAGCTTAGGTCGGGGGGAGGACACTGAAGCTTTCTTT; cdr3_aa: CASSLGRGEDTEAFF; v_call: TRBV7-2; cdr3_length: 15; d_call: .; clone_size: .; j_call: TRBJ1-1
cdr3_nt: TGTGCCAGCAGCCAAGAAGGCGTCAGGGTAGGAAGGGGTGAGACCCAGTACTTC; cdr3_aa: CASSQEGVRVGRGETQYF; v_call: TRBV4-2; cdr3_length: 18; d_call: .; clone_size: .; j_call: TRBJ2-5
cdr3_nt: TGTGCCAGCAGCTGGTCACAGGGGGCTGTAAATGGCTACACCTTC; cdr3_aa: CASSWSQGAVNGYTF; v_call: TRBV7-6; cdr3_length: 15; d_call: TRBD1; clone_size: .; j_call: TRBJ1-2
cdr3_nt: TGCAGTGCCTCGGACAGTAACACTGAAGCTTTCTTT; cdr3_aa: CSASDSNTEAFF; v_call: TRBV20-1; cdr3_length: 12; d_call: .; clone_size: many; j_call: TRBJ1-1
cdr3_nt: TGTGCCAGCAGTAACTTACAGGGGAACACTGAAGCTTTCTTT; cdr3_aa: CASSNLQGNTEAFF; v_call: TRBV6-2/TRBV6-3; cdr3_length: 14; d_call: .; clone_size: .; j_call: TRBJ1-1
cdr3_nt: TGTGCCAGCAGCATAGAGGCCGGGGGGCTCACTGAAGCTTTCTTT; cdr3_aa: CASSIEAGGLTEAFF; v_call: TRBV7-3; cdr3_length: 15; d_call: .; clone_size: many; j_call: TRBJ1-1
cdr3_nt: TGTGCCAGCAGTCCAGGGGTTGCGGAGACCCAGTACTTC; cdr3_aa: CASSPGVAETQYF; v_call: TRBV12-3/TRBV12-4; cdr3_length: 13; d_call: .; clone_size: .; j_call: TRBJ2-5
cdr3_nt: TGTGCCAGCAGTTACTCGACACAGGGGGCGCATGGAAACACCATATATTTT; cdr3_aa: CASSYSTQGAHGNTIYF; v_call: TRBV6-5; cdr3_length: 17; d_call: TRBD1; clone_size: many; j_call: TRBJ1-3
cdr3_nt: TGTGCCATCAGTGATGGGGCAGGGGGAGAGACCCAGTACTTC; cdr3_aa: CAISDGAGGETQYF; v_call: TRBV10-3; cdr3_length: 14; d_call: TRBD1; clone_size: .; j_call: TRBJ2-5
cdr3_nt: TGTGCCAGCAGCTTGGGACAGGGCGGATCCTACCGGGACGAGCAGTACTTC; cdr3_aa: CASSLGQGGSYRDEQYF; v_call: TRBV28; cdr3_length: 17; d_call: TRBD1; clone_size: many; j_call: TRBJ2-7
cdr3_nt: TGTGCCAGCAACCAAGGCGTTACAGGGCGTCACACTGAAGCTTTCTTT; cdr3_aa: CASNQGVTGRHTEAFF; v_call: TRBV12-3/TRBV12-4; cdr3_length: 16; d_call: .; clone_size: many; j_call: TRBJ1-1
cdr3_nt: TGCGCCAGCAGCTTCGGGACAGCTGGAAACACCATATATTTT; cdr3_aa: CASSFGTAGNTIYF; v_call: TRBV5-1; cdr3_length: 14; d_call: TRBD1; clone_size: many; j_call: TRBJ1-3
cdr3_nt: TGTGCCAGCAGCTTGACAGCCTCTGGGGCCAACGTCCTGACTTTC; cdr3_aa: CASSLTASGANVLTF; v_call: TRBV11-2; cdr3_length: 15; d_call: .; clone_size: few; j_call: TRBJ2-6
cdr3_nt: TGTGCCATCAGTGCTGGGGAAAGGACCTACGAGCAGTACTTC; cdr3_aa: CAISAGERTYEQYF; v_call: TRBV10-3; cdr3_length: 14; d_call: .; clone_size: .; j_call: TRBJ2-7
cdr3_nt: TGTGCCAGCAGCCCTACAGGCCAGGGGGTCTACGAGCAGTACTTC; cdr3_aa: CASSPTGQGVYEQYF; v_call: TRBV27; cdr3_length: 15; d_call: TRBD1; clone_size: many; j_call: TRBJ2-7
cdr3_nt: TGTGCCAGCAGTGTGGGCTCCGCGAGCCAGCCCCAGCATTTT; cdr3_aa: CASSVGSASQPQHF; v_call: TRBV6-1; cdr3_length: 14; d_call: .; clone_size: many; j_call: TRBJ1-5
cdr3_nt: TGTGCCAGCAGTCGACGGGGAGTGAACACTGAAGCTTTCTTT; cdr3_aa: CASSRRGVNTEAFF; v_call: TRBV12-3/TRBV12-4; cdr3_length: 14; d_call: .; clone_size: many; j_call: TRBJ1-1
cdr3_nt: TGTGCCAGCAGCCGAACTAGTCCTGATGAGCAGTTCTTC; cdr3_aa: CASSRTSPDEQFF; v_call: TRBV9; cdr3_length: 13; d_call: .; clone_size: .; j_call: TRBJ2-1
cdr3_nt: TGTGCCAGCAGCTTAAATGAGAACACTGAAGCTTTCTTT; cdr3_aa: CASSLNENTEAFF; v_call: TRBV7-9; cdr3_length: 13; d_call: .; clone_size: many; j_call: TRBJ1-1
cdr3_nt: TGTGCCAGCAGCTGGATACAGGGGGCTAATTCACCCCTCCACTTT; cdr3_aa: CASSWIQGANSPLHF; v_call: TRBV7-2; cdr3_length: 15; d_call: TRBD1; clone_size: many; j_call: TRBJ1-6
cdr3_nt: TGTGCCAGCAGTTTAGGGGCCGGTTCAGGATACGAGCAGTACTTC; cdr3_aa: CASSLGAGSGYEQYF; v_call: TRBV27; cdr3_length: 15; d_call: .; clone_size: many; j_call: TRBJ2-7
cdr3_nt: TGTGCCAGCTCACCACCGCAGCCTGGAAACACCATATATTTT; cdr3_aa: CASSPPQPGNTIYF; v_call: TRBV18; cdr3_length: 14; d_call: .; clone_size: .; j_call: TRBJ1-3
cdr3_nt: TGTGCCAGCAGCTTATCCATTGTAGGGACAGGGGACGAAGAGACCCAGTACTTC; cdr3_aa: CASSLSIVGTGDEETQYF; v_call: TRBV11-1; cdr3_length: 18; d_call: TRBD1; clone_size: many; j_call: TRBJ2-5
cdr3_nt: TGCAGCGGGGGACCTAACCATGGGGCTTTCTTT; cdr3_aa: CSGGPNHGAFF; v_call: TRBV29-1; cdr3_length: 11; d_call: .; clone_size: many; j_call: TRBJ1-1
cdr3_nt: TGTGCCAGCAGCCCTAGCCCCCAGAAGACCCAGTACTTC; cdr3_aa: CASSPSPQKTQYF; v_call: TRBV4-2; cdr3_length: 13; d_call: .; clone_size: many; j_call: TRBJ2-5
cdr3_nt: TGTGCCAGCAGGGAAGTGGGACCCGAGACCCAGTACTTC; cdr3_aa: CASREVGPETQYF; v_call: TRBV2; cdr3_length: 13; d_call: .; clone_size: many; j_call: TRBJ2-5
cdr3_nt: TGCGCCAGCAGCCATTCTAAACAGGGACGGGCTGAAGCTTTCTTT; cdr3_aa: CASSHSKQGRAEAFF; v_call: TRBV4-1; cdr3_length: 15; d_call: .; clone_size: few; j_call: TRBJ1-1
cdr3_nt: TGTGCCACCACAGTTACCCTACAGGGGGCTGGACGAGATGGCTACACCTTC; cdr3_aa: CATTVTLQGAGRDGYTF; v_call: TRBV12-3/TRBV12-4; cdr3_length: 17; d_call: TRBD1; clone_size: many; j_call: TRBJ1-2
cdr3_nt: TGTGCCAGCAGTTCGGGACAGGGGGCGCCTGGGGCCAACGTCCTGACTTTC; cdr3_aa: CASSSGQGAPGANVLTF; v_call: TRBV28; cdr3_length: 17; d_call: TRBD1; clone_size: many; j_call: TRBJ2-6
cdr3_nt: TGTGCCAGCACCCGACAGATTATGAACACTGAAGCTTTCTTT; cdr3_aa: CASTRQIMNTEAFF; v_call: TRBV12-3/TRBV12-4; cdr3_length: 14; d_call: .; clone_size: many; j_call: TRBJ1-1
cdr3_nt: TGTGCCAGCAGTTTACCGTCCAGGGAAGAGACCCAGTACTTC; cdr3_aa: CASSLPSREETQYF; v_call: TRBV12-3/TRBV12-4; cdr3_length: 14; d_call: .; clone_size: many; j_call: TRBJ2-5
cdr3_nt: TGTGCCAGCAGCTTAGAGGCAGGGGAGGTATACGAGCAGTACTTC; cdr3_aa: CASSLEAGEVYEQYF; v_call: TRBV7-9; cdr3_length: 15; d_call: .; clone_size: .; j_call: TRBJ2-7
cdr3_nt: TGTGCCAGCAGTTTTAGGCTCAATCAGCCCCAGCATTTT; cdr3_aa: CASSFRLNQPQHF; v_call: TRBV28; cdr3_length: 13; d_call: .; clone_size: few; j_call: TRBJ1-5
cdr3_nt: TGTGCCAGCAGTTCAGGGGGCCCTGAAGCTTTCTTT; cdr3_aa: CASSSGGPEAFF; v_call: TRBV12-3/TRBV12-4; cdr3_length: 12; d_call: TRBD1; clone_size: many; j_call: TRBJ1-1
cdr3_nt: TGTGCCAGCAGCTTACATGGGGTGGACACTGAAGCTTTCTTT; cdr3_aa: CASSLHGVDTEAFF; v_call: TRBV7-3; cdr3_length: 14; d_call: .; clone_size: many; j_call: TRBJ1-1
cdr3_nt: TGTGCCGCCAATCTGCGGGGAAGCTATGGCTACACCTTC; cdr3_aa: CAANLRGSYGYTF; v_call: TRBV6-1; cdr3_length: 13; d_call: .; clone_size: few; j_call: TRBJ1-2